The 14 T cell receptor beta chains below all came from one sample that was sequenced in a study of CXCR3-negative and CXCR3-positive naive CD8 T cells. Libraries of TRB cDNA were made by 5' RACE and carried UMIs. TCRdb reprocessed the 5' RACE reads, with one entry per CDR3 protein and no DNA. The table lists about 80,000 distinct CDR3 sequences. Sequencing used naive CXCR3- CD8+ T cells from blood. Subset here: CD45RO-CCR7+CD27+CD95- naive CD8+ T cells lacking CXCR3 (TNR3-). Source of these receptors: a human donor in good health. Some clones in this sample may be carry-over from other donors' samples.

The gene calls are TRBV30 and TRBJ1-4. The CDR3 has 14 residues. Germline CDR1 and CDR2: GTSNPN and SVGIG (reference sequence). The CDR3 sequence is CAWSVRGRSEKLFF.

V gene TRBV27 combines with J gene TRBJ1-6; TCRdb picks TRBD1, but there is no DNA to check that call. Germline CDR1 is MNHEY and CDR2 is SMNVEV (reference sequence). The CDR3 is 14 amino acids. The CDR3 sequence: CASSLRSTRESLHF.

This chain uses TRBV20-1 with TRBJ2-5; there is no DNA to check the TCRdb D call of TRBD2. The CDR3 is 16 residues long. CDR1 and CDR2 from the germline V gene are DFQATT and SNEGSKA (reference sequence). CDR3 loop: CSARDPLRGGQETQYF.

CDR3 protein: CASSLNAGGSWEQYF. The genes are TRBV5-1 and TRBJ2-7; the D call of TRBD2 rests on TCRdb alone, since no DNA is present to check it. The germline V gene has CDR1 SGHRS and CDR2 YFSETQ. The CDR3 has 15 amino acids.

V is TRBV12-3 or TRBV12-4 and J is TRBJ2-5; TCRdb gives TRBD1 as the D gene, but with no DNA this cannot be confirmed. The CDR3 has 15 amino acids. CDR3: CASSSGTGGWETQYF.

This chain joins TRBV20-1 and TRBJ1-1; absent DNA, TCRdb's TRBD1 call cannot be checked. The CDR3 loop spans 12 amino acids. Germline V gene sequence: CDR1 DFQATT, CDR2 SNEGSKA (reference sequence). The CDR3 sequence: CSARDMGPEAFF.

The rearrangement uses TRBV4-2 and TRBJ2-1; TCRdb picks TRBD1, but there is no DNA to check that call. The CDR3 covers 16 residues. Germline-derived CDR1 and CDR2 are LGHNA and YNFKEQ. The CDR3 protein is CASSQDGWDNFNEQFF.

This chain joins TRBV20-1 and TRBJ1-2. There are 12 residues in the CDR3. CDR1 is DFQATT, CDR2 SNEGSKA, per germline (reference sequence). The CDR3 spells CSARIINYGYTF.

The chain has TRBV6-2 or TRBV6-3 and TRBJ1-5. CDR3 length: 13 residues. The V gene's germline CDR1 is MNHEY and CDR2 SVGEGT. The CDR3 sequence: CASSYPGDQPQHF.

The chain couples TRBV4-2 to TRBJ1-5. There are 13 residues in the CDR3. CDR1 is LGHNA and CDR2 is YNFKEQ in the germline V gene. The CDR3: CASSQDFRQPQHF.

CDR3 residues: CSARDVSGTSFEEQFF. The chain recombines TRBV20-1 with TRBJ2-1; the TRBD2 assignment by TCRdb is unverifiable without DNA. Germline V gene lookup returns CDR1 DFQATT and CDR2 SNEGSKA (reference sequence). CDR3 length: 16 residues.

This CDR3 reads CSVQGPSSYEQYF. This chain uses TRBV29-1 with TRBJ2-7; TCRdb returns TRBD2, unconfirmable since there is no DNA. The germline V gene encodes CDR1 SQVTM and CDR2 ANQGSEA. This CDR3 contains 13 residues.

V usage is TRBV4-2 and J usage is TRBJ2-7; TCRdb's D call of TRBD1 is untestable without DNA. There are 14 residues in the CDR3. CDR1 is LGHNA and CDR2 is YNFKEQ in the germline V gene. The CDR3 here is CASSQAGRSYEQYF.

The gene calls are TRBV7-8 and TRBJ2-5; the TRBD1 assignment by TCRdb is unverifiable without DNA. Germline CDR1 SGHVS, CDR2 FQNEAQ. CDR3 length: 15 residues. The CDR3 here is CASSLVGGLEETQYF.